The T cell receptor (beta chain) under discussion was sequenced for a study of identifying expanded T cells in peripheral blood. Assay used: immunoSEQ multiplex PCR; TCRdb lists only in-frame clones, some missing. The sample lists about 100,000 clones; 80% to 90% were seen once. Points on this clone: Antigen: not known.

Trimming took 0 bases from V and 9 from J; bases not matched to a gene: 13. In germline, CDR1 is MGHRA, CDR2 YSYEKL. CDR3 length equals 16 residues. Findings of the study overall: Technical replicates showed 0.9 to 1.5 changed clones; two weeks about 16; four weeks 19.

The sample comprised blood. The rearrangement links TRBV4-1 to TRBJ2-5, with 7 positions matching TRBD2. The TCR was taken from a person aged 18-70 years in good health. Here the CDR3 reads CASSQDPSGAPRAQYF. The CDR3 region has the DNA TGCGCCAGCAGCCAAGATCCGAGCGGGGCCCCCAGGGCCCAGTACTTC.